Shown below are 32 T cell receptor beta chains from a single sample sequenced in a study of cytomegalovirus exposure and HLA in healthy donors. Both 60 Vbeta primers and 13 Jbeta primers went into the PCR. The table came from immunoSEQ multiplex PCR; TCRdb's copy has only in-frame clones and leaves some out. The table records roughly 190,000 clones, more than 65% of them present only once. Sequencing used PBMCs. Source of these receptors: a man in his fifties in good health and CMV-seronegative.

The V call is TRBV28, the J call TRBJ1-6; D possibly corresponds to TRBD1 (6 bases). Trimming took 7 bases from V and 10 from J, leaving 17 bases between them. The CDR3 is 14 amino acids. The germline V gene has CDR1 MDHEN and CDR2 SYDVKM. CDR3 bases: TGTGCCAGCATGACACAGGGTTACCCGTCACCCCTCCACTTT. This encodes CASMTQGYPSPLHF.

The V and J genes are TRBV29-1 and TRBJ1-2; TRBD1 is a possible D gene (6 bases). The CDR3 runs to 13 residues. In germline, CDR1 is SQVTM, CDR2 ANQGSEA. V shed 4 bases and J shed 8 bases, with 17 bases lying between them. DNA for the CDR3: TGCAGCGTTGTGGGGGCATGGGTTAGGGGCTACACCTTC. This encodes CSVVGAWVRGYTF.

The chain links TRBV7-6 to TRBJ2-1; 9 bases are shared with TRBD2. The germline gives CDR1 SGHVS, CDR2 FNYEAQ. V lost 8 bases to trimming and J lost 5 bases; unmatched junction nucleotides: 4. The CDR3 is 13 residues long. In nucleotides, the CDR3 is TGTGCCAGCGGCGGGGGGGGTAACAATGAGCAGTTCTTC. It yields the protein CASGGGGNNEQFF. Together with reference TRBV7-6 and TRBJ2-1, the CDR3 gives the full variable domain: GAGVSQSPRYKVTKRGQDVALRCDPISGHVSLYWYRQALGQGPEFLTYFNYEAQQDKSGLPNDRFSAERPEGSISTLTIQRTEQRDSAMYRCASGGGGNNEQFFGPGTRLTVL.

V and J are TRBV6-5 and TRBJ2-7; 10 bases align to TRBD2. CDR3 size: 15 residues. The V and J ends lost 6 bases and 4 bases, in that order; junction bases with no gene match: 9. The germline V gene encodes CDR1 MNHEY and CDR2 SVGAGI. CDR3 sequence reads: CASRASGGPPYEQYF. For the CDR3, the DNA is TGTGCCAGCAGGGCTAGCGGGGGCCCCCCTTACGAGCAGTACTTC.

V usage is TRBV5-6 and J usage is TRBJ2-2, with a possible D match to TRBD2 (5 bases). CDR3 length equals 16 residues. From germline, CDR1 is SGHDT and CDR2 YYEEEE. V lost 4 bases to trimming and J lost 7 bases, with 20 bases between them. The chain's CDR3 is CASSPALASSGGELFF. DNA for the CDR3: TGTGCCAGCAGCCCGGCCCTGGCTAGCTCGGGCGGGGAGCTGTTTTTT.

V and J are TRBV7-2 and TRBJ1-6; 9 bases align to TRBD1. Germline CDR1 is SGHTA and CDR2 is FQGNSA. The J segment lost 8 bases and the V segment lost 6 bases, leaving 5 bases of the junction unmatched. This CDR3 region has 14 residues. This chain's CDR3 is CASSYRGLDSPLHF. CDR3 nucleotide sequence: TGTGCCAGCAGTTACAGGGGGCTAGATTCACCCCTCCACTTT.

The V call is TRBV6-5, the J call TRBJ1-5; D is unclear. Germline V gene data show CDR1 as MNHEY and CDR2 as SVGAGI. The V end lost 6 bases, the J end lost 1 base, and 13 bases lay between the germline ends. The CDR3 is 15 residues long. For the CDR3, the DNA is TGTGCCAGCAGCCTCGCCCTGGAGAGCAATCAGCCCCAGCATTTT. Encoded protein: CASSLALESNQPQHF.

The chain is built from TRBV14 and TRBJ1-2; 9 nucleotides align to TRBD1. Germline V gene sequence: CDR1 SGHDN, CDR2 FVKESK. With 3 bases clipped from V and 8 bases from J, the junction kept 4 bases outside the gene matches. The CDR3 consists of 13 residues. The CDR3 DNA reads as TGTGCCAGCAGCCACGGGACAGGGCGAGGCTACACCTTC. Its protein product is CASSHGTGRGYTF.

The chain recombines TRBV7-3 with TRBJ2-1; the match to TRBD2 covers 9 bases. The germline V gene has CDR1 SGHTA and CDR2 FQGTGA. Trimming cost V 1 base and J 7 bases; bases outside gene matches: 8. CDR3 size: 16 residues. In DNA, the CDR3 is TGTGCCAGCAGCTTAATAGGCGGGGGGGCCTGGAATGAGCAGTTCTTC. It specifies CASSLIGGGAWNEQFF.

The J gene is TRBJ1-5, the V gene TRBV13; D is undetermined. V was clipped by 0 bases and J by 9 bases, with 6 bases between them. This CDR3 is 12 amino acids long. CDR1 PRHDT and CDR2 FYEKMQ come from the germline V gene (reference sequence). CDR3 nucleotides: TGTGCCAGCAGCTTAGGGCGGGGGCCCCAGCATTTT. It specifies CASSLGRGPQHF.

The CDR3 nucleotides are TGTGCCAGCAGTTTTGCGGTCGGGGAGCTGTTTTTT. This sequence encodes CASSFAVGELFF. V gene TRBV27 combines with J gene TRBJ2-2; D call uncertain. CDR1 and CDR2 (germline): MNHEY, SMNVEV (reference sequence). V was clipped by 3 bases and J by 7 bases, with 6 bases between them. The CDR3 is 12 residues long.

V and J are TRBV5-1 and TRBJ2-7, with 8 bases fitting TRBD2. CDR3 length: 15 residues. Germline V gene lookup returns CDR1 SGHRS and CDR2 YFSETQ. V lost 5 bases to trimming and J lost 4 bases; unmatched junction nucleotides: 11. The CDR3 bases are TGCGCCAGCAGTCGGGAGGGGACTAGTTCTTACGAGCAGTACTTC. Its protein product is CASSREGTSSYEQYF.

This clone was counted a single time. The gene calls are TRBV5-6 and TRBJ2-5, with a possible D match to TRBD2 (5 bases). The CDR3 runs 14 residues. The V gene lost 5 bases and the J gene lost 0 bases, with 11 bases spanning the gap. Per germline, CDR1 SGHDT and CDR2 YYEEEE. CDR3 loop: CASSFTDYQETQYF. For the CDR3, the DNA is TGTGCCAGCAGTTTTACGGACTACCAAGAGACCCAGTACTTC.

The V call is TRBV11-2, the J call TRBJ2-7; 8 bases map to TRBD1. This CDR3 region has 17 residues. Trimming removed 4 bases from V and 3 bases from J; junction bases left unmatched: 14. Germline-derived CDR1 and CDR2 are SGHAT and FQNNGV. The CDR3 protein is CASSSTSGTGSIYEQYF. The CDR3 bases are TGTGCCAGCAGCTCCACCTCCGGGACAGGCAGTATCTACGAGCAGTACTTC.

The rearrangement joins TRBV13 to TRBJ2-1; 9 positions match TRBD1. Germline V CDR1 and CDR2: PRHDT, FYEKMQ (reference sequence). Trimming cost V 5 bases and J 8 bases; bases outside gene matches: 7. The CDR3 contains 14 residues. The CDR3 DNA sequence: TGTGCCAGCAGCCCGACGGGACAGGGTTATGAGCAGTTCTTC. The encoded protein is CASSPTGQGYEQFF.

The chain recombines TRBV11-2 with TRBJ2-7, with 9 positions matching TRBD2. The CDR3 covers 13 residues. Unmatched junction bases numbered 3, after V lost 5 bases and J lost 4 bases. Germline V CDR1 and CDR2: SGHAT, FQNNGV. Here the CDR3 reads CASSRLAGYEQYF. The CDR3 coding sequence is TGTGCCAGCAGCCGCCTAGCGGGGTACGAGCAGTACTTC.

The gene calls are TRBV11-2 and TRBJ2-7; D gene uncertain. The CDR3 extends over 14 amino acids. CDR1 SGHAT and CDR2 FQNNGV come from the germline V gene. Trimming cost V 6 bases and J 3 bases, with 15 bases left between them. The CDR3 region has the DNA TGTGCCAGCAGTCAGGCAGGATCCTACTACGAGCAGTACTTC. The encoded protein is CASSQAGSYYEQYF.

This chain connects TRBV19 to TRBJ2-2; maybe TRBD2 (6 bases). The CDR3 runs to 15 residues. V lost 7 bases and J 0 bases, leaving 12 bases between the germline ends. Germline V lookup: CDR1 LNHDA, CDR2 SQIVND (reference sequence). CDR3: CASKGDFANTGELFF. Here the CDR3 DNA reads TGTGCCAGTAAAGGGGACTTCGCGAACACCGGGGAGCTGTTTTTT.

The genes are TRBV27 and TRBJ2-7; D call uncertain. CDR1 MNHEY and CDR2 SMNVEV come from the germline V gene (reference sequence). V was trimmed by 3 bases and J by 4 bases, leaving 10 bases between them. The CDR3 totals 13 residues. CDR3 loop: CASSLQEKYEQYF. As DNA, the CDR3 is TGTGCCAGCAGTTTGCAGGAAAAATACGAGCAGTACTTC.

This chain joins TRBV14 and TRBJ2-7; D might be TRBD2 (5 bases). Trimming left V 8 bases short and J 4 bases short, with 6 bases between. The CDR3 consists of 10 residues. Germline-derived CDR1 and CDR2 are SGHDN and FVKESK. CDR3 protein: CASGSYEQYF. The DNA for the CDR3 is TGTGCCAGCGGGAGTTACGAGCAGTACTTC.

CDR3 DNA sequence: TGTGCCAGCAGTGACCGGGGGGGCTATGGCTACACCTTC. It yields the protein CASSDRGGYGYTF. The rearrangement links TRBV6-4 to TRBJ1-2; maybe TRBD1 (5 bases). The germline gives CDR1 MRHNA, CDR2 SNTAGT. Deletions cut 2 bases from V and 4 bases from J, with 8 bases between. This CDR3 comprises 13 residues.

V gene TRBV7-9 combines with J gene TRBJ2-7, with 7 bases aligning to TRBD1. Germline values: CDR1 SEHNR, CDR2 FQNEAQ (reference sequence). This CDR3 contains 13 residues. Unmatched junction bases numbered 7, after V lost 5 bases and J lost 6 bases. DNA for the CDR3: TGTGCCAGCAGCCCACAGGGGTGGGGCGAGCAGTACTTC. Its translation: CASSPQGWGEQYF.

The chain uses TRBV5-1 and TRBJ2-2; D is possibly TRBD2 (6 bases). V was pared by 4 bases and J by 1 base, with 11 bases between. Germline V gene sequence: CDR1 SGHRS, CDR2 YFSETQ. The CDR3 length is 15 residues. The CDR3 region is CASSLAGGNTGELFF. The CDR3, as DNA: TGCGCCAGCAGCCTCGCCGGGGGGAACACCGGGGAGCTGTTTTTT.

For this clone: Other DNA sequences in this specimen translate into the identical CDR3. The CDR3 coding sequence is TGTGCCAGCAGCCCGATACCTACCGGGACTAGCGGGGGCGAGCAGTACTTC. This translates into CASSPIPTGTSGGEQYF. The chain carries TRBV4-2 and TRBJ2-7; 14 positions match TRBD2. Germline CDR1 reads LGHNA; CDR2 reads YNFKEQ. This CDR3 is 17 amino acids long. Losses at the gene ends were 4 bases for V and 6 bases for J; bases not matched to a gene: 11.

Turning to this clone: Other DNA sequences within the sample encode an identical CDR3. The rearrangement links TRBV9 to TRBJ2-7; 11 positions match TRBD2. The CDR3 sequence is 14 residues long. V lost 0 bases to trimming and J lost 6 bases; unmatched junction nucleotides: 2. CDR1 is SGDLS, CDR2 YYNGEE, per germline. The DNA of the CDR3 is TGTGCCAGCAGCGTAGGTCTAGCGGGGGGCGAGCAGTACTTC. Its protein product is CASSVGLAGGEQYF.

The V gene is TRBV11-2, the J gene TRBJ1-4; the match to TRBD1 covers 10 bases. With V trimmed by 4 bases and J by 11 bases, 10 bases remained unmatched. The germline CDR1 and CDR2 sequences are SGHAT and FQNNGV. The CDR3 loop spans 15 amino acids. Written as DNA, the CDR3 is TGTGCCAGCAGCTCGGGGACAGGGGAGTTTGAGAAACTGTTTTTT. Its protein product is CASSSGTGEFEKLFF.

The CDR3 bases are TGTGCCAGCAGCGTCGGGAGCTCTGGAAACACCATATATTTT. It yields the protein CASSVGSSGNTIYF. The J gene is TRBJ1-3, the V gene TRBV7-8; D not certain. The CDR3 is 14 residues long. The V gene's germline CDR1 is SGHVS and CDR2 FQNEAQ. The V and J ends lost 5 bases and 0 bases respectively, with 8 bases between them.

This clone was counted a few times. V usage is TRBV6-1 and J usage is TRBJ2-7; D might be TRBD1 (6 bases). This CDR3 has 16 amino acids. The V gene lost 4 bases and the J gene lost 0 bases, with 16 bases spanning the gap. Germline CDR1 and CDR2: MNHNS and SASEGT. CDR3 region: CASSAVRDRSSYEQYF. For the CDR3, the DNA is TGTGCCAGCAGTGCCGTGAGAGACAGGAGCTCCTACGAGCAGTACTTC.

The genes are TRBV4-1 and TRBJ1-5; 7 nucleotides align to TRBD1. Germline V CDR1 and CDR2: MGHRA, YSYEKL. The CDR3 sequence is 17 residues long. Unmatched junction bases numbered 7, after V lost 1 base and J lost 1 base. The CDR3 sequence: CASSQVGPGGSNQPQHF. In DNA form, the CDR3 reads TGCGCCAGCAGCCAAGTGGGGCCAGGGGGGAGCAATCAGCCCCAGCATTTT.

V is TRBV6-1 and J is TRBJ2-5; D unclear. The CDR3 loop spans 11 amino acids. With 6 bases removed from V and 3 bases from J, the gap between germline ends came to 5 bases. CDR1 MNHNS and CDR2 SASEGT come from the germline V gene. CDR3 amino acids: CASSLKETQYF. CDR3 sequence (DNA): TGTGCCAGCAGCTTAAAAGAGACCCAGTACTTC.

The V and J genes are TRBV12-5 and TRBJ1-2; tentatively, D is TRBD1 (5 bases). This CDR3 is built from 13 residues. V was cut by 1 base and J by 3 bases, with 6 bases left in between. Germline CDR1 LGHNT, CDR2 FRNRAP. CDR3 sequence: CASGLARDYGYTF. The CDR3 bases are TGTGCTAGTGGTTTGGCCAGGGACTATGGCTACACCTTC.

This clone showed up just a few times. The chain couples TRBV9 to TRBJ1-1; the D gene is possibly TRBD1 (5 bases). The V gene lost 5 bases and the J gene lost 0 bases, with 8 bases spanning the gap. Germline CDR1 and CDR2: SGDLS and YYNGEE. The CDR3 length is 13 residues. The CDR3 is CASRRGMNTEAFF. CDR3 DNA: TGTGCCAGCAGAAGGGGTATGAACACTGAAGCTTTCTTT.